Listed below are T cell receptor beta chains from one sample, sequenced in a study of cytomegalovirus exposure and HLA in healthy donors. Assay: immunoSEQ multiplex PCR; the TCRdb copy retains only in-frame clones and omits some. The sample consists of roughly 100,000 clones, over 65% of them appearing once. Material for sequencing was PBMCs. These receptors were collected from a man aged 40-49 years in good health and CMV-seropositive. The CDR3 runs from the conserved cysteine through the conserved F or W. Each record gives: D gene, J gene, V gene, clone size, CDR3 protein, CDR3 DNA. D genes are given only for firm matches. Rows may omit the clone size; those that give it use once, few, many or a size class.

NA	TRBJ1-1	TRBV6-1	NA	CASSRSHLNTEAFF	TGTGCCAGCAGTCGTTCACATCTTAACACTGAAGCTTTCTTT
NA	TRBJ2-7	TRBV4-1	NA	CASSPSETDPYEQYF	TGCGCCAGCAGCCCCAGTGAGACAGATCCCTACGAGCAGTACTTC
NA	TRBJ2-7	TRBV25-1	few	CASSVNGGYEQYF	TGTGCCAGCAGTGTCAATGGAGGCTACGAGCAGTACTTC
NA	TRBJ2-3	TRBV5-6	few	CASSLDTRTDTQYF	TGTGCCAGCAGCTTGGACACCCGCACAGATACGCAGTATTTT
TRBD1	TRBJ2-7	TRBV30	NA	CAWSPSPGQSSYEQYF	TGTGCCTGGAGTCCAAGCCCGGGACAGAGCTCCTACGAGCAGTACTTC
TRBD2	TRBJ2-3	TRBV27	NA	CASSLREGTDTQYF	TGTGCCAGCAGTTTGCGGGAGGGCACAGATACGCAGTATTTT
NA	TRBJ1-2	TRBV30	NA	CAWSEDSNYGYTF	TGTGCCTGGAGTGAGGACAGTAACTATGGCTACACCTTC
TRBD1	TRBJ1-4	TRBV19	NA	CASSQRTGDYEKLFF	TGTGCCAGTAGTCAAAGGACAGGGGATTACGAAAAACTGTTTTTT
NA	TRBJ1-6	TRBV7-2	NA	CASSSQSKNSPLHF	TGTGCCAGCAGCTCTCAGTCGAAAAATTCACCCCTCCACTTT
NA	TRBJ2-5	TRBV18	NA	CASSPEGPGMKTQYF	TGTGCCAGCTCACCGGAGGGTCCCGGTATGAAGACCCAGTACTTC
TRBD2	TRBJ2-7	TRBV6-1	NA	CATAPGRVYEQYF	TGTGCCACCGCCCCCGGGAGGGTATACGAGCAGTACTTC
NA	TRBJ1-4	TRBV5-1	many	CASSLEGGNEKLFF	TGCGCCAGCAGCTTGGAAGGCGGCAATGAAAAACTGTTTTTT
NA	TRBJ1-3	TRBV7-2	NA	CASSLQDGRTGNTIYF	TGTGCCAGCAGTCTACAGGATGGAAGAACCGGAAACACCATATATTTT
TRBD2	TRBJ2-2	TRBV7-3	NA	CASSSSGAGELFF	TGTGCCAGCAGCTCTAGCGGAGCCGGGGAGCTGTTTTTT
TRBD1	TRBJ2-7	TRBV7-2	NA	CASLPSQGAYEQYF	TGTGCCAGCCTACCATCACAGGGGGCCTACGAGCAGTACTTC
NA	TRBJ2-3	TRBV28	once	CASSFLPGTDTQYF	TGTGCCAGCAGTTTCTTACCGGGGACAGATACGCAGTATTTT
TRBD1	TRBJ1-2	TRBV2	NA	CASSTGEANYGYTF	TGTGCCAGCAGCACAGGGGAAGCTAACTATGGCTACACCTTC
NA	TRBJ2-3	TRBV4-3	NA	CASSQDRRFSDTQYF	TGCGCCAGCAGCCAAGATCGGAGGTTTTCGGATACGCAGTATTTT
NA	TRBJ1-1	TRBV5-6	once	CASSYSSGVTEAFF	TGTGCCAGCAGCTACTCGTCAGGGGTCACTGAAGCTTTCTTT
NA	TRBJ2-7	TRBV4-3	NA	CASSQDVSRNYEQYF	TGCGCCAGCAGCCAAGATGTTAGCCGGAACTACGAGCAGTACTTC
NA	TRBJ1-4	TRBV9	NA	CAGDDGGRCATNEKLFF	TGTGCCGGCGACGACGGGGGTCGGTGCGCAACTAATGAAAAACTGTTTTTT
NA	TRBJ1-3	TRBV15	NA	CATSFGRGNTIYF	TGTGCCACCAGCTTCGGGAGAGGAAACACCATATATTTT
TRBD1	TRBJ2-7	TRBV7-8	NA	CASSLAPRQGVAYVSYEQYF	TGTGCCAGCAGCTTAGCGCCTCGACAGGGGGTCGCGTATGTATCCTACGAGCAGTACTTC
NA	TRBJ1-5	TRBV28	NA	CATTGTYSNQPQHF	TGTGCCACCACCGGGACTTATAGCAATCAGCCCCAGCATTTT
NA	TRBJ2-3	TRBV18	few	CASSPRQGSGTDTQYF	TGTGCCAGCTCACCACGTCAGGGGAGCGGCACAGATACGCAGTATTTT
TRBD2	TRBJ2-1	TRBV7-2	NA	CASSLSSGRDEQFF	TGTGCCAGCAGCTTAAGTAGCGGGAGAGATGAGCAGTTCTTC
TRBD1	TRBJ1-2	TRBV6-4	NA	CASSNDRGRGYTF	TGTGCCAGCAGTAATGACAGGGGGCGAGGCTACACCTTC
NA	TRBJ1-2	TRBV4-1	NA	CASSQGVGAWGYTF	TGCGCCAGCAGCCAAGGCGTGGGAGCGTGGGGCTACACCTTC
TRBD2	TRBJ2-1	TRBV6-1	NA	CASSESGRLAGSQFF	TGTGCCAGCAGTGAAAGTGGTAGACTAGCGGGGTCCCAGTTCTTC
NA	TRBJ1-1	TRBV11-3	NA	CASSQASGTEAFF	TGTGCCAGCAGTCAAGCAAGTGGCACTGAAGCTTTCTTT
TRBD1	TRBJ2-5	TRBV5-1	NA	CASSLEPGGFGTQYF	TGCGCCAGCAGCTTGGAGCCAGGGGGCTTCGGGACCCAGTACTTC
TRBD2	TRBJ2-1	TRBV4-3	NA	CASSQDLPSGHSSYNEQFF	TGCGCCAGCAGCCAAGATCTCCCTAGCGGACATAGCTCCTACAATGAGCAGTTCTTC
TRBD2	TRBJ2-7	TRBV6-6	NA	CASSYVGLAGGLLF	TGTGCCAGCAGTTACGTGGGACTAGCGGGCGGATTACTATTC
TRBD1	TRBJ1-4	TRBV29-1	few	CSVRRTGAEGEKLFF	TGCAGCGTTAGACGAACAGGGGCAGAGGGGGAAAAACTGTTTTTT
NA	TRBJ2-7	TRBV15	few	CATSRDPLREQYF	TGTGCCACCAGCAGAGATCCCTTGCGGGAGCAGTACTTC
TRBD2	TRBJ2-1	TRBV4-3	once	CASSQGLAGDLSYNEQFF	TGCGCCAGCAGCCAGGGACTAGCGGGGGACCTCTCCTACAATGAGCAGTTCTTC
TRBD2	TRBJ2-2	TRBV11-2	few	CASRGLAGVTGELFF	TGTGCCAGCAGGGGACTAGCGGGAGTCACCGGGGAGCTGTTTTTT
NA	TRBJ2-7	TRBV4-1	NA	CASSPLEGTYEQYF	TGCGCCAGCAGCCCACTGGAGGGAACCTACGAGCAGTACTTC
NA	TRBJ1-2	TRBV4-1	once	CASSQDRVNYGYTF	TGCGCCAGCAGCCAAGACAGGGTTAACTATGGCTACACCTTC
NA	TRBJ2-2	TRBV27	NA	CASSLAPRAGELFF	TGTGCCAGCAGTTTAGCCCCCAGGGCCGGGGAGCTGTTTTTT
TRBD2	TRBJ2-7	TRBV15	once	CATSRGTGLGGYEQYF	TGTGCCACCAGCAGAGGAACGGGACTAGGGGGCTACGAGCAGTACTTC
TRBD2	TRBJ2-1	TRBV7-9	NA	CASSPGLAGGLYNEQFF	TGTGCCAGCAGTCCCGGACTAGCGGGGGGCCTATACAATGAGCAGTTCTTC
NA	TRBJ2-6	TRBV9	few	CASSGSSGANVLTF	TGTGCCAGCAGCGGGAGCTCTGGGGCCAACGTCCTGACTTTC
TRBD1	TRBJ1-5	TRBV18	NA	CASSPGQVSNQPQHF	TGTGCCAGCTCACCAGGACAGGTTAGCAATCAGCCCCAGCATTTT
NA	TRBJ1-6	TRBV28	NA	CASGRGGGNSPLHF	TGTGCCAGCGGACGGGGTGGTGGGAATTCACCCCTCCACTTT
TRBD1	TRBJ2-1	TRBV7-8	NA	CASRDRGLASSYNEQFF	TGTGCCAGCCGGGACAGGGGTTTAGCGAGCTCCTACAATGAGCAGTTCTTC
TRBD1	TRBJ2-7	TRBV25-1	NA	CASSEVLGQGAGEQYF	TGTGCCAGCAGTGAGGTTTTGGGACAGGGGGCCGGGGAGCAGTACTTC
NA	TRBJ2-7	TRBV10-2	NA	CASSGLARADEQYF	TGCGCCAGCAGTGGTCTGGCGAGGGCGGACGAGCAGTACTTC